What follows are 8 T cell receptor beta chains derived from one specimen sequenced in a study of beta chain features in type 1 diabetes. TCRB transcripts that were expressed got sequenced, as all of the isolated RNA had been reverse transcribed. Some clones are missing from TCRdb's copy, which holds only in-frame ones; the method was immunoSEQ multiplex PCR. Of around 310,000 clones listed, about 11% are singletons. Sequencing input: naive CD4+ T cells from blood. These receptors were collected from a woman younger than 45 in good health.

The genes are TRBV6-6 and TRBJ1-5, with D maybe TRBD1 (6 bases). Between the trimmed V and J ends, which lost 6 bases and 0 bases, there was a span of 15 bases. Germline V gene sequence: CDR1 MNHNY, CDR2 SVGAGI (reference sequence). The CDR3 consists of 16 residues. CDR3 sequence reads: CASSEGHGLSNQPQHF. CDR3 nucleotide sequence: TGTGCCAGCAGCGAGGGACATGGCCTTAGCAATCAGCCCCAGCATTTT.

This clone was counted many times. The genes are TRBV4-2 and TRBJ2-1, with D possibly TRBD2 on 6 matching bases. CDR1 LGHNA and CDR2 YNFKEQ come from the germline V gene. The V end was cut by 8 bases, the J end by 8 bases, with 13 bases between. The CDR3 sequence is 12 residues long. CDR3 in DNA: TGTGCCAGCGGCTCTGCTAGCGATGAGCAGTTCTTC. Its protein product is CASGSASDEQFF.

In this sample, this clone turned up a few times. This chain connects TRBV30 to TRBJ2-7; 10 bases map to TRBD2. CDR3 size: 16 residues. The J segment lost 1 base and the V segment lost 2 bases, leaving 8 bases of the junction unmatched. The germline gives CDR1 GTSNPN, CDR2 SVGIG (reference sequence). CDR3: CAWSLPWTSGSYEQYF. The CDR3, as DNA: TGTGCCTGGAGTCTCCCCTGGACTAGCGGATCCTACGAGCAGTACTTC.

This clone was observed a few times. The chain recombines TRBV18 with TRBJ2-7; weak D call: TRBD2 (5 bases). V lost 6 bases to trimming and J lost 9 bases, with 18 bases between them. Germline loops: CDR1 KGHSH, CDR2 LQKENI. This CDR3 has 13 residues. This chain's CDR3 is CASSPSVPSGQYF. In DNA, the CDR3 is TGTGCCAGCTCCCCGTCGGTCCCCAGCGGGCAGTACTTC.

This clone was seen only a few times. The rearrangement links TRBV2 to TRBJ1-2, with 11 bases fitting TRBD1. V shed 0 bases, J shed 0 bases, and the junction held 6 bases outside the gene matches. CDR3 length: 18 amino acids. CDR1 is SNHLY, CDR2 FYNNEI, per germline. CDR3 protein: CASSEAGTGGEANYGYTF. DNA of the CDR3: TGTGCCAGCAGTGAAGCCGGGACAGGGGGAGAAGCTAACTATGGCTACACCTTC.

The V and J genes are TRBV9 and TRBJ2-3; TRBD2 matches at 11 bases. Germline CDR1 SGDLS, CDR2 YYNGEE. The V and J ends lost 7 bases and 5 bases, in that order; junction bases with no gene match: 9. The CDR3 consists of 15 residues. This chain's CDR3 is CASDYSGRAGDTQYF. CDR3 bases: TGTGCCAGCGATTATAGCGGGAGGGCCGGAGATACGCAGTATTTT.

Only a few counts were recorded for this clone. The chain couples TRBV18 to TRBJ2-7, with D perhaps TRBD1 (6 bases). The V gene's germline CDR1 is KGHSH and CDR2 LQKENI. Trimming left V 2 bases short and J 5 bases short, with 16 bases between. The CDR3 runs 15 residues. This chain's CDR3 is CASSPNAAGVDEQYF. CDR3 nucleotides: TGTGCCAGCTCACCAAACGCGGCAGGGGTTGACGAGCAGTACTTC.

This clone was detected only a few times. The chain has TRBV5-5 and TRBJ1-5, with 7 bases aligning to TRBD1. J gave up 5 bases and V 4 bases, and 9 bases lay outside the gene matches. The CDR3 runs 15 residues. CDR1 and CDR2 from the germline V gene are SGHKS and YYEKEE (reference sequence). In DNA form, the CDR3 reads TGTGCCAGCAGCAAGCCGGGACAGAGGCATCAGCCCCAGCATTTT. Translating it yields CASSKPGQRHQPQHF.